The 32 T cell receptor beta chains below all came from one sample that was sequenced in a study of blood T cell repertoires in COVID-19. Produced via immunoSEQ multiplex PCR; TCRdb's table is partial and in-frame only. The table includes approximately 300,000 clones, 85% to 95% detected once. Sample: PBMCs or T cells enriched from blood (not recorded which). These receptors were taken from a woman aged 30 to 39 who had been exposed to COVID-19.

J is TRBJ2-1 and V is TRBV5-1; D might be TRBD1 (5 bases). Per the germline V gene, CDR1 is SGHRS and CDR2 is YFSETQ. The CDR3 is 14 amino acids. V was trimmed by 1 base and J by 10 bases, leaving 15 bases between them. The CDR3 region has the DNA TGCGCCAGCAGCTTGAGACCTCCCCAGGGCGAGCAGTTCTTC. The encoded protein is CASSLRPPQGEQFF.

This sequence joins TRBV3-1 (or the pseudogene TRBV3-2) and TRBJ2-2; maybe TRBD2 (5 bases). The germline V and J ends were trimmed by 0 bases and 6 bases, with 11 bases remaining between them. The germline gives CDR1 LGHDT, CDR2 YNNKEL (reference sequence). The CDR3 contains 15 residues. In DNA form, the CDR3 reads TGTGCCAGCAGCCAAGAGGGAGCTCGGGCCGGGGAGCTGTTTTTT. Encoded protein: CASSQEGARAGELFF.

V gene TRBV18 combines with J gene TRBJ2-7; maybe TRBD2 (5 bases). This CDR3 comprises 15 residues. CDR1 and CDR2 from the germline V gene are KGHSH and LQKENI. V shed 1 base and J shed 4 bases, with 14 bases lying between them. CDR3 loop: CASSPQNYAGYEQYF. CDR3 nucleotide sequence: TGTGCCAGCTCACCACAGAACTACGCGGGTTACGAGCAGTACTTC.

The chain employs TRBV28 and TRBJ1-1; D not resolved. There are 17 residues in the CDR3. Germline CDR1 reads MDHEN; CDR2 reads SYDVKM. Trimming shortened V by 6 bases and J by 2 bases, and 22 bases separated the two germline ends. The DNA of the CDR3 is TGTGCCAGCAGATCTATTATCGGGTCGGGGTCAAACACTGAAGCTTTCTTT. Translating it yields CASRSIIGSGSNTEAFF.

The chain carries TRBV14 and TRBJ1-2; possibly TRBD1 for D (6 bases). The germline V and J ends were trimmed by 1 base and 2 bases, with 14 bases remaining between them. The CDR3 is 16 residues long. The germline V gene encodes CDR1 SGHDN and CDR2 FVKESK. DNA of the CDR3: TGTGCCAGCAGCCAAGCCGGGACAAGATCAAACTATGGCTACACCTTC. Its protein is CASSQAGTRSNYGYTF.

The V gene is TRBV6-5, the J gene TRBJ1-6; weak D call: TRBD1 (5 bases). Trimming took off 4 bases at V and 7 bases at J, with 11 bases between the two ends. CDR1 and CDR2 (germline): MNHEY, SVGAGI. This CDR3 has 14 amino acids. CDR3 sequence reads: CASSFRGVNSPLHF. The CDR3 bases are TGTGCCAGCAGTTTCCGGGGGGTCAATTCACCCCTCCACTTT.

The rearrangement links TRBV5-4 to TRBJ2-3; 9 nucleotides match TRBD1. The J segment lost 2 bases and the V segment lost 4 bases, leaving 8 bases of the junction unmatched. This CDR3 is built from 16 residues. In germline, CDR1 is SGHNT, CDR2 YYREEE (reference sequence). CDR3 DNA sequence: TGTGCCAGCAGCCCGATGGACAGGGGCTCCACAGATACGCAGTATTTT. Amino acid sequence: CASSPMDRGSTDTQYF.

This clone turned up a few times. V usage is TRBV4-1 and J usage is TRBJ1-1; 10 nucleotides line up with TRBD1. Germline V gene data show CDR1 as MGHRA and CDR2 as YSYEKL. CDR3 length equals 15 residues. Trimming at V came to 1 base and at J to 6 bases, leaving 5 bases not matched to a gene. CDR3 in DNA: TGCGCCAGCAGCCAAGCGTCGACAGGGGGCCCTGAAGCTTTCTTT. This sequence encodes CASSQASTGGPEAFF.

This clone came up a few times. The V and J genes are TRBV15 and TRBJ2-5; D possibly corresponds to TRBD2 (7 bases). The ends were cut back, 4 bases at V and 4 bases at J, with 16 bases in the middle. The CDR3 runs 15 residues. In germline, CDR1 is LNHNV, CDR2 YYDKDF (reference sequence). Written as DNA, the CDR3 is TGTGCCACCAGCATCGGTGGGGGGGCTGCAGAGACCCAGTACTTC. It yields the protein CATSIGGGAAETQYF.

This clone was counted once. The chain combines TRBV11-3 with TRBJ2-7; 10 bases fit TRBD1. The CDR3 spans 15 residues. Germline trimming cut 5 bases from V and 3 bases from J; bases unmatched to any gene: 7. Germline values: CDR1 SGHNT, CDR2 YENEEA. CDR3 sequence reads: CASSPGQGFGYEQYF. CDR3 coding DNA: TGTGCCAGCAGCCCGGGACAGGGGTTTGGCTACGAGCAGTACTTC.

The CDR3 region has the DNA TGTGCCATCAGTGACCATGATATAAGCAGGGCCGGAGCGAATTCACCCCTCCACTTT. Residues: CAISDHDISRAGANSPLHF. The gene calls are TRBV10-3 and TRBJ1-6, with D tentatively TRBD1 (5 bases). The CDR3 spans 19 residues. V was trimmed by 3 bases and J by 7 bases, leaving 25 bases between them. Germline V gives CDR1 ENHRY, CDR2 SYGVKD.

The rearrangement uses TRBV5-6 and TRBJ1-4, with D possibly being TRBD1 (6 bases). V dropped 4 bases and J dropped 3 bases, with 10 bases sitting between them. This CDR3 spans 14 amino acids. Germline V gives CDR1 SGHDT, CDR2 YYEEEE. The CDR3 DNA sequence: TGTGCCAGCAGCACGGGACAACCTAATGAAAAACTGTTTTTT. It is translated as CASSTGQPNEKLFF.

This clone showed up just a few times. Here the CDR3 reads CASSQEYRYGYTF. CDR3 in DNA: TGTGCCAGCAGCCAAGAGTACAGATATGGCTACACCTTC. The chain recombines TRBV3-1 (or the pseudogene TRBV3-2) with TRBJ1-2; D is uncertain. V was pared by 0 bases and J by 5 bases, with 7 bases between. The CDR3 runs to 13 residues. Germline assignment: CDR1 LGHDT and CDR2 YNNKEL (reference sequence).

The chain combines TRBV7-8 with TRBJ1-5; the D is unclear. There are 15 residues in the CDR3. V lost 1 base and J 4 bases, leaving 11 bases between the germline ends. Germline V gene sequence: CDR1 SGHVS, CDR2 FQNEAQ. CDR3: CASSLVWQTNQPQHF. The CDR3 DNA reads TGTGCCAGCAGCTTAGTGTGGCAGACTAATCAGCCCCAGCATTTT.

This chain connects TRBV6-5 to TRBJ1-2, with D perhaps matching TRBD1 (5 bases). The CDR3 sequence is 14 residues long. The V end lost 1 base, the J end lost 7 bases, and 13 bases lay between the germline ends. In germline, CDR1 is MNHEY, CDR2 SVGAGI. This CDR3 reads CASSYYGRAFGYTF. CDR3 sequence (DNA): TGTGCCAGCAGTTACTACGGCAGGGCCTTTGGCTACACCTTC.

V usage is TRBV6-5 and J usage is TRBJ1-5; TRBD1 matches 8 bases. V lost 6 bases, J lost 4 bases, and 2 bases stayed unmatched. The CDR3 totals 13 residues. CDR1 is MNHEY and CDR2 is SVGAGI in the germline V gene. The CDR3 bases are TGTGCCAGCAGACAGGGGGTAAATCAGCCCCAGCATTTT. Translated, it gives CASRQGVNQPQHF.

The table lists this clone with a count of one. CDR3 coding DNA: TGTGCCAGCAGCTTAATATTTCAGACTGGAAACACCATATATTTT. Protein sequence: CASSLIFQTGNTIYF. The chain uses TRBV7-2 and TRBJ1-3; D is uncertain. This CDR3 is 15 amino acids long. The V and J ends lost 2 bases and 2 bases respectively, with 10 bases between them. The germline gives CDR1 SGHTA, CDR2 FQGNSA.

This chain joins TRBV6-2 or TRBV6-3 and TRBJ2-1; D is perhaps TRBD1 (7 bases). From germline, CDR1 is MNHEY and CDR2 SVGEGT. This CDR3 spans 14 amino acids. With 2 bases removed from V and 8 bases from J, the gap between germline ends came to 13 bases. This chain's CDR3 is CASSYPGGGYEQFF. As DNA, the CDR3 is TGTGCCAGCAGTTACCCAGGGGGAGGTTATGAGCAGTTCTTC.

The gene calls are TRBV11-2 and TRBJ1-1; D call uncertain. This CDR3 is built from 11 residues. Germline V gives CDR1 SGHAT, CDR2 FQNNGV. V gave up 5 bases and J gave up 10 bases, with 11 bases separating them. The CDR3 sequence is CASSLGSIAFF. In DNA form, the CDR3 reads TGTGCCAGCAGCCTAGGGAGCATAGCTTTCTTT.

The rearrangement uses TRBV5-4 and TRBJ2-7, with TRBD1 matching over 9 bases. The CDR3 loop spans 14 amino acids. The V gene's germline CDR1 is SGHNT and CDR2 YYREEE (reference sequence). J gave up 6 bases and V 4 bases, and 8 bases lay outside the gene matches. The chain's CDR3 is CASSNRDRVREQYF. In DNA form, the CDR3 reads TGTGCCAGCAGCAACCGGGACAGGGTTCGCGAGCAGTACTTC.

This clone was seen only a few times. The CDR3 is CAINPNRGGPGEQFF. CDR3 DNA sequence: TGTGCCATCAACCCGAATCGGGGGGGCCCAGGTGAGCAGTTCTTC. This chain joins TRBV10-3 and TRBJ2-1; 8 positions agree with TRBD2. There are 15 residues in the CDR3. Germline assignment: CDR1 ENHRY and CDR2 SYGVKD. The J segment lost 9 bases and the V segment lost 7 bases, leaving 14 bases of the junction unmatched.

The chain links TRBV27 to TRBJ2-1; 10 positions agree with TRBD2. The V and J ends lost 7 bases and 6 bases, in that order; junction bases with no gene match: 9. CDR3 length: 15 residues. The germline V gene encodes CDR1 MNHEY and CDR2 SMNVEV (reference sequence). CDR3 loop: CASTLIAGGVNEQFF. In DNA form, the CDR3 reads TGTGCCAGCACCCTCATAGCGGGGGGTGTCAATGAGCAGTTCTTC.

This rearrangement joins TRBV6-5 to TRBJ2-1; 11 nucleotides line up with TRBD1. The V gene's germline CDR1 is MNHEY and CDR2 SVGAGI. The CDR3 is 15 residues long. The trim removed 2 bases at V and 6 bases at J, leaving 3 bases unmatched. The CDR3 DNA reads TGTGCCAGCAGTTACGGACAGGGGGCCCCCAATGAGCAGTTCTTC. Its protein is CASSYGQGAPNEQFF.

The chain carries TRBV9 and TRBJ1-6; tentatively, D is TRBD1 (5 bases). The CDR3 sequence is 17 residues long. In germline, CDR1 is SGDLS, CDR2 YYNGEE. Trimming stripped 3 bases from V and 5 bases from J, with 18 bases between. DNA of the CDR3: TGTGCCAGCAGCGCACGACAGATCGCCTTTAATAATTCACCCCTCCACTTT. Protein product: CASSARQIAFNNSPLHF.

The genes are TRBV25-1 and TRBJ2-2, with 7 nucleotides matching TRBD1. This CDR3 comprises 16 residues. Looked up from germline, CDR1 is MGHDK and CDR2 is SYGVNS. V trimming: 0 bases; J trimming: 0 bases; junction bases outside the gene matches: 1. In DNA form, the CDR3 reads TGTGCCAGCAGTGAATATAGGGGGCCGAACACCGGGGAGCTGTTTTTT. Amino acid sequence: CASSEYRGPNTGELFF.

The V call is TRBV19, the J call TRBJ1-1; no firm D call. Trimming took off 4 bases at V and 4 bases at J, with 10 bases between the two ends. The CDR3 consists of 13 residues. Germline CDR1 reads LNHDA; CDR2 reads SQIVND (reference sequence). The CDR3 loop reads CASSTSGSTEAFF. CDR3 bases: TGTGCCAGTAGTACTTCGGGGTCCACTGAAGCTTTCTTT.

CDR3 residues: CASTGHMMLSNQPQHF. Written as DNA, the CDR3 is TGTGCCAGCACGGGACACATGATGCTTAGCAATCAGCCCCAGCATTTT. This chain connects TRBV6-6 to TRBJ1-5; a possible D gene is TRBD1 (6 bases). The CDR3 is 16 amino acids. The germline V gene has CDR1 MNHNY and CDR2 SVGAGI (reference sequence). V was clipped by 7 bases and J by 0 bases, with 16 bases between them.

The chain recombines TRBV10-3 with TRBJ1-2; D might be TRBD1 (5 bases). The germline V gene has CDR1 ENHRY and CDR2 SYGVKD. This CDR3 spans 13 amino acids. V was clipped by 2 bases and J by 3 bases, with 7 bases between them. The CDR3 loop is CAISEGQHYGYTF. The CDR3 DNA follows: TGTGCCATCAGTGAGGGACAACACTATGGCTACACCTTC.

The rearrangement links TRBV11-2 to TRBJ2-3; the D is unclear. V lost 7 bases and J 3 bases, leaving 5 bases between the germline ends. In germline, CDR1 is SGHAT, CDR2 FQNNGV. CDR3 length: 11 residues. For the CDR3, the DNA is TGTGCCAGCAAACATACAGATACGCAGTATTTT. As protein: CASKHTDTQYF.

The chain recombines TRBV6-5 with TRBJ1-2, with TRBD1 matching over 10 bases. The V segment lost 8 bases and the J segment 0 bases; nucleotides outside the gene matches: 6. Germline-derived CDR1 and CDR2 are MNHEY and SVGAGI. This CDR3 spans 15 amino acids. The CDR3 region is CASRGTGASNYGYTF. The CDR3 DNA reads TGTGCCAGCCGCGGGACAGGGGCTTCTAACTATGGCTACACCTTC.

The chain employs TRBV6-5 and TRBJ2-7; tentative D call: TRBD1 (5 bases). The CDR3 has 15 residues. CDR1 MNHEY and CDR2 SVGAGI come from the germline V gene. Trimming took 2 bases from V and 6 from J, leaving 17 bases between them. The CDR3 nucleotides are TGTGCCAGCAGTTACGGTGGCTGGGGCTGGGGCGAGCAGTACTTC. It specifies CASSYGGWGWGEQYF.

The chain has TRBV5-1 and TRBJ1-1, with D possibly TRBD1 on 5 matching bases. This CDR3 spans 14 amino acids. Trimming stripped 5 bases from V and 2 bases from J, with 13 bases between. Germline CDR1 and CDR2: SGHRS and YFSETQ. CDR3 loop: CASRLGQGNTEAFF. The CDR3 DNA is TGCGCCAGCAGGCTTGGCCAGGGAAACACTGAAGCTTTCTTT. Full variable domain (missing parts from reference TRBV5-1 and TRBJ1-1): KAGVTQTPRYLIKTRGQQVTLSCSPISGHRSVSWYQQTPGQGLQFLFEYFSETQRNKGNFPGRFSGRQFSNSRSEMNVSTLELGDSALYLCASRLGQGNTEAFFGQGTRLTVV.